The 25 T cell receptor beta chains in this list originate from one sample, sequenced in a study of technical replicates of blood from several donors. Data came from immunoSEQ multiplex PCR; TCRdb stores just in-frame clones and leaves some out. The table has 65,000 to 70,000 clones, approximately 89% seen once. Sequencing input: PBMCs. The receptors here all came from a human donor in good health. Some clones in this sample may be carry-over from other donors' samples.

The rearrangement links TRBV19 to TRBJ2-7, with TRBD1 identical over 7 bases. Germline loops: CDR1 LNHDA, CDR2 SQIVND (reference sequence). This CDR3 region has 15 residues. V lost 7 bases, J lost 2 bases, and 11 bases stayed unmatched. The CDR3 DNA is TGTGCCAGTACCAAACAGACAGGGTCGACCTACGAGCAGTACTTC. Translated: CASTKQTGSTYEQYF.

The chain recombines TRBV15 with TRBJ1-4, with 8 bases that match TRBD1. The CDR3 loop spans 13 amino acids. Germline CDR1 and CDR2: LNHNV and YYDKDF (reference sequence). Trimming cost V 8 bases and J 7 bases; bases outside gene matches: 6. CDR3 residues: CATRDRGFEKLFF. The CDR3 region has the DNA TGTGCCACCCGAGACAGGGGTTTTGAAAAACTGTTTTTT.

The chain uses TRBV29-1 and TRBJ2-7, with 9 bases identical to TRBD1. V gave up 6 bases and J gave up 2 bases; unmatched junction bases: 11. CDR1 is SQVTM, CDR2 ANQGSEA, per germline. CDR3 length equals 15 residues. The CDR3 coding sequence is TGCAGCGTGGGGAACAGGGGGCGGGGTCCCTACGAGCAGTACTTC. It encodes CSVGNRGRGPYEQYF.

This chain uses TRBV30 with TRBJ2-7; 9 nucleotides agree with TRBD2. Germline V gives CDR1 GTSNPN, CDR2 SVGIG (reference sequence). The V and J ends lost 2 bases and 6 bases, in that order; junction bases with no gene match: 8. CDR3 length: 14 residues. CDR3 loop: CAWSSGLASFEQYF. The DNA of the CDR3 is TGTGCCTGGAGTTCCGGACTAGCGTCTTTCGAGCAGTACTTC.

The chain recombines TRBV7-2 with TRBJ2-3; 7 positions agree with TRBD2. The CDR3 has 15 residues. Germline V CDR1 and CDR2: SGHTA, FQGNSA. The V and J ends lost 4 bases and 4 bases, in that order; junction bases with no gene match: 8. The CDR3 loop is CASSSRGSFPDTQYF. Written as DNA, the CDR3 is TGTGCCAGCAGCTCGCGGGGGAGTTTCCCAGATACGCAGTATTTT.

The chain recombines TRBV4-3 with TRBJ2-1; 7 positions match TRBD2. The germline CDR1 and CDR2 sequences are LGHNA and YSLEER. The ends lost 8 bases at V and 3 bases at J; junction bases unmatched: 10. The CDR3 contains 15 residues. The CDR3 bases are TGCGCCAGCGCCCCGGGGGGTCGTAACTACAATGAGCAGTTCTTC. Translating gives CASAPGGRNYNEQFF.

The sample holds one count of this clone. The chain combines TRBV5-1 with TRBJ1-1, with a possible D match to TRBD1 (5 bases). The CDR3 loop spans 15 amino acids. Germline CDR1 SGHRS, CDR2 YFSETQ. V was cut by 4 bases and J by 0 bases, with 13 bases left in between. The CDR3 reads CASSESTEMNTEAFF. The CDR3 bases are TGCGCCAGCAGCGAATCGACAGAAATGAACACTGAAGCTTTCTTT. The full variable domain, rest sourced from reference TRBV5-1 and TRBJ1-1, is KAGVTQTPRYLIKTRGQQVTLSCSPISGHRSVSWYQQTPGQGLQFLFEYFSETQRNKGNFPGRFSGRQFSNSRSEMNVSTLELGDSALYLCASSESTEMNTEAFFGQGTRLTVV.

The chain employs TRBV7-3 and TRBJ2-6, with 7 bases that match TRBD2. The CDR3 is 14 residues long. Germline loops: CDR1 SGHTA, CDR2 FQGTGA. J gave up 1 base and V 6 bases, and 0 bases lay outside the gene matches. CDR3: CASRGGSGANVLTF. The CDR3 nucleotides are TGTGCCAGCAGGGGGGGGTCTGGGGCCAACGTCCTGACTTTC.

V is TRBV6-5 and J is TRBJ1-2; maybe TRBD1 (6 bases). The CDR3 has 15 residues. Germline assignment: CDR1 MNHEY and CDR2 SVGAGI. V lost 0 bases and J lost 2, with 10 bases in between. The CDR3 DNA reads TGTGCCAGCAGTTACTCGGGGGCTCTAAACTATGGCTACACCTTC. It yields the protein CASSYSGALNYGYTF.

CDR3 nucleotides: TGTGCCAGCAGCTTAATGGCATTGGAAAAACTGTTTTTT. Translated, it gives CASSLMALEKLFF. The genes are TRBV7-9 and TRBJ1-4; D remains ambiguous. This CDR3 comprises 13 residues. Trimming cost V 2 bases and J 8 bases, with 9 bases left between them. Germline V CDR1 and CDR2: SEHNR, FQNEAQ (reference sequence).

The gene calls are TRBV19 and TRBJ2-7; the match to TRBD1 covers 7 bases. Germline V CDR1 and CDR2: LNHDA, SQIVND (reference sequence). The CDR3 sequence is 13 residues long. With 6 bases clipped from V and 2 bases from J, the junction kept 4 bases outside the gene matches. The CDR3 reads CASRGTAPYEQYF. The CDR3 nucleotides read TGTGCCAGTAGGGGGACAGCACCCTACGAGCAGTACTTC.

The V call is TRBV27, the J call TRBJ2-7; D call uncertain. The CDR3 runs to 13 residues. Germline loops: CDR1 MNHEY, CDR2 SMNVEV (reference sequence). Deletions cut 2 bases from V and 4 bases from J, with 9 bases between. The CDR3 DNA follows: TGTGCCAGCAGTTTAAAGCCTTGGTACGAGCAGTACTTC. This codes for CASSLKPWYEQYF.

The chain recombines TRBV29-1 with TRBJ2-7; possible D gene TRBD1, 5 bases. The CDR3 sequence is 13 residues long. Germline V CDR1 and CDR2: SQVTM, ANQGSEA. Trimming stripped 7 bases from V and 0 bases from J, with 13 bases between. CDR3 amino acids: CSALTEISYEQYF. DNA for the CDR3: TGCAGCGCACTGACAGAAATCTCCTACGAGCAGTACTTC.

The V and J genes are TRBV7-7 and TRBJ2-5, with 7 bases matching TRBD1. CDR3 length: 13 residues. CDR1 is SSHAT, CDR2 FNYEAQ, per germline (reference sequence). Trimming took 5 bases from V and 7 from J; bases not matched to a gene: 7. The CDR3 spells CASSEGAFVTQYF. The CDR3, as DNA: TGTGCCAGCAGCGAGGGGGCGTTCGTGACCCAGTACTTC.

This chain links TRBV18 with TRBJ1-2; 7 bases fit TRBD1. The length of the CDR3 is 14 residues. V dropped 5 bases and J dropped 5; count of bases not matched to a gene: 8. From germline, CDR1 is KGHSH and CDR2 LQKENI. DNA for the CDR3: TGTGCCAGCTCAACAGGGGACCAGATTTATGGCTACACCTTC. It specifies CASSTGDQIYGYTF.

The chain is built from TRBV11-2 and TRBJ1-6; TRBD1 matches 9 bases. The V segment lost 5 bases and the J segment 1 base; nucleotides outside the gene matches: 9. CDR3 length equals 18 residues. CDR1 and CDR2 from the germline V gene are SGHAT and FQNNGV. CDR3 loop: CASSIPTGGRSYNSPLHF. CDR3 bases: TGTGCCAGCAGCATCCCGACAGGGGGAAGATCCTATAATTCACCCCTCCACTTT.

The genes are TRBV2 and TRBJ2-1; TRBD2 is a possible D gene (6 bases). This CDR3 is built from 16 residues. Trimming left V 8 bases short and J 9 bases short, with 26 bases between. Germline CDR1 and CDR2: SNHLY and FYNNEI. The CDR3 is CASAKGFPGELGEQFF. The CDR3 DNA reads TGTGCCAGCGCTAAAGGATTCCCGGGAGAGCTCGGTGAGCAGTTCTTC.

V gene TRBV6-6 combines with J gene TRBJ2-1; 7 bases fit TRBD1. The J segment lost 8 bases and the V segment lost 6 bases, leaving 13 bases of the junction unmatched. CDR1 and CDR2 from the germline V gene are MNHNY and SVGAGI (reference sequence). This CDR3 comprises 15 residues. The CDR3 loop is CASRGVWAQGDEQFF. CDR3 nucleotide sequence: TGTGCCAGCAGGGGGGTTTGGGCCCAGGGGGATGAGCAGTTCTTC.

The chain links TRBV5-6 to TRBJ1-5; D not certain. Germline V gene lookup returns CDR1 SGHDT and CDR2 YYEEEE. The CDR3 length is 16 residues. Between the trimmed V and J ends, which lost 0 bases and 0 bases, there was a span of 10 bases. CDR3 DNA sequence: TGTGCCAGCAGCTTGGCCGGAGGGAATAGCAATCAGCCCCAGCATTTT. This translates into CASSLAGGNSNQPQHF.

This chain joins TRBV11-3 and TRBJ2-1, with TRBD2 matching over 8 bases. Germline CDR1 reads SGHNT; CDR2 reads YENEEA. With 0 bases clipped from V and 9 bases from J, the junction kept 16 bases outside the gene matches. This CDR3 is 18 amino acids long. CDR3 coding DNA: TGTGCCAGCAGCTTAGACTTTTCCGGGGGGGCAGGTGCGAGTGAGCAGTTCTTC. This gives the protein CASSLDFSGGAGASEQFF.

This clone was counted only a few times. The rearrangement links TRBV10-1 to TRBJ2-4; TRBD2 matches 8 bases. This CDR3 has 18 residues. J gave up 0 bases and V 2 bases, and 9 bases lay outside the gene matches. Germline CDR1 and CDR2: WNHNN and SYGVQD (reference sequence). CDR3 amino acids: CASSEISGTRLAKNIQYF. The CDR3 DNA reads as TGCGCCAGCAGTGAGATCTCGGGGACTAGACTAGCCAAAAACATTCAGTACTTC.

This chain uses TRBV5-4 with TRBJ1-1; 8 bases are a match to TRBD1. This CDR3 region has 13 residues. The V segment lost 5 bases and the J segment 1 base; nucleotides outside the gene matches: 1. Germline CDR1 and CDR2: SGHNT and YYREEE (reference sequence). CDR3 sequence: CASRGQENTEAFF. The CDR3 bases are TGTGCCAGCAGGGGACAGGAGAACACTGAAGCTTTCTTT.

J is TRBJ2-1 and V is TRBV6-4; TRBD2 is a possible D gene (5 bases). Germline CDR1 reads MRHNA; CDR2 reads SNTAGT. This CDR3 comprises 14 residues. V dropped 0 bases and J dropped 10 bases, with 13 bases sitting between them. The CDR3: CASSDSIKPGEQFF. In nucleotides, the CDR3 is TGTGCCAGCAGTGACTCGATCAAACCGGGGGAGCAGTTCTTC.

The V and J genes are TRBV5-8 and TRBJ2-3, with D possibly matching TRBD1 (6 bases). The CDR3 is 12 amino acids. CDR1 and CDR2 (germline): SGHTS, YDEGEE. Trimming took off 4 bases at V and 6 bases at J, with 9 bases between the two ends. The CDR3 is CASSPDRDTQYF. DNA for the CDR3: TGTGCCAGCAGCCCCGACAGGGATACGCAGTATTTT.

This clone was detected once. The rearrangement uses TRBV5-5 and TRBJ2-1, with TRBD1 identical over 7 bases. CDR1 is SGHKS, CDR2 YYEKEE, per germline (reference sequence). With 5 bases clipped from V and 1 base from J, the junction kept 9 bases outside the gene matches. The CDR3 runs to 16 residues. This chain's CDR3 is CASSGGSGGSYNEQFF. The CDR3, as DNA: TGTGCCAGCAGTGGTGGGTCAGGGGGTTCCTACAATGAGCAGTTCTTC.